The 5 T cell receptor beta chains given below trace back to one sample, sequenced in a study of shared clonotypes between healthy human individuals. This table comes from immunoSEQ multiplex PCR, and its TCRdb copy is limited to in-frame clones, with some not included. The sample has a few million clones, about 94% seen once; the top ten hold under 2%. CD45RO-negative cells were positively selected for CCR7, leaving out terminally differentiated effector memory CD45RA+ cells. The specimen was naive CD8+ T cells from PBMCs. Receptors originate from a young man in good health. Some clones in this sample may be carry-over from other donors' samples.

V usage is TRBV7-9 and J usage is TRBJ1-2, with D unclear. Germline V CDR1 and CDR2: SEHNR, FQNEAQ (reference sequence). The CDR3 runs to 15 residues. The V and J ends lost 1 base and 4 bases respectively, with 13 bases between them. The CDR3 DNA reads as TGTGCCAGCAGCTTAGTAGGCCAGGAGCTCTATGGCTACACCTTC. It codes for CASSLVGQELYGYTF.

This sequence joins TRBV7-9 and TRBJ2-6; maybe TRBD2 (6 bases). The CDR3 covers 17 residues. Germline V CDR1 and CDR2: SEHNR, FQNEAQ (reference sequence). Trimming cost V 5 bases and J 4 bases, with 18 bases left between them. DNA of the CDR3: TGTGCCAGCAGCGAACCATTGGGACTCGCAGGGGCCAACGTCCTGACTTTC. Its protein is CASSEPLGLAGANVLTF.

The sample holds one count of this clone. The chain has TRBV11-2 and TRBJ2-4, with D unresolved. Germline CDR1 SGHAT, CDR2 FQNNGV. Trimming shortened V by 5 bases and J by 8 bases, and 19 bases separated the two germline ends. The CDR3 length is 15 residues. CDR3 region: CASSPAPLEVDIQYF. The CDR3 DNA reads TGTGCCAGCAGCCCTGCTCCTCTTGAGGTGGACATTCAGTACTTC.

The gene calls are TRBV27 and TRBJ1-2, with D possibly being TRBD1 (6 bases). Per the germline V gene, CDR1 is MNHEY and CDR2 is SMNVEV (reference sequence). The V end lost 8 bases, the J end lost 2 bases, and 12 bases lay between the germline ends. This CDR3 is 13 amino acids long. The CDR3 coding sequence is TGTGCCAGCGAACGGGGGCGGAACTATGGCTACACCTTC. Amino acid sequence: CASERGRNYGYTF.

In this sample, this clone turned up a few times. This chain links TRBV10-3 with TRBJ2-2; D remains ambiguous. V lost 4 bases and J 1 base, leaving 13 bases between the germline ends. The V gene's germline CDR1 is ENHRY and CDR2 SYGVKD. This CDR3 is built from 16 residues. CDR3 region: CAISVGHLKNTGELFF. The DNA for the CDR3 is TGTGCCATCAGTGTAGGCCACCTGAAGAACACCGGGGAGCTGTTTTTT.